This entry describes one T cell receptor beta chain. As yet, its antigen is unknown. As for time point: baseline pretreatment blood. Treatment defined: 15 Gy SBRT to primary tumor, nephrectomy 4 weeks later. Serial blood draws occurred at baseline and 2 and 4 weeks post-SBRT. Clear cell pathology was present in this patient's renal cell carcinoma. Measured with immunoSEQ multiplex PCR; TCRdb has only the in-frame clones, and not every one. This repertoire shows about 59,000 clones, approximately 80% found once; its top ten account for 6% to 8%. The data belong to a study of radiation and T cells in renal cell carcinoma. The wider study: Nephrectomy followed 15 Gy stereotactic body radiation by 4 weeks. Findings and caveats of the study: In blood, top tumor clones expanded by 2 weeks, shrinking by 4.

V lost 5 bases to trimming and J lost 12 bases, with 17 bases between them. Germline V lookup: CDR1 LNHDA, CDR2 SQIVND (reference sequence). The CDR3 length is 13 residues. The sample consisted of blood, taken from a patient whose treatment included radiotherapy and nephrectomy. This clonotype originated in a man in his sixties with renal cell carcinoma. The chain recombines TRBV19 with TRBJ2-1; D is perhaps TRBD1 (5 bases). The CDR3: CASSAHLGVGQFF. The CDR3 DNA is TGTGCCAGTAGTGCCCACCTAGGGGTCGGGCAGTTCTTC.